This T cell receptor beta chain stems from a study of T cell responses to AZD1222 COVID-19 vaccine. Worth noting for this clone: Its antigen remains unidentified.

Study results and caveats: White British people made up most donors, females outnumbered males, and clonal diversity was possibly underestimated.

Germline assignment: CDR1 SGHNT and CDR2 YYREEE (reference sequence). The CDR3 is made up of 12 amino acids. The germline V and J ends were trimmed by 4 bases and 2 bases, with 5 bases remaining between them. TCRdb keeps only in-frame clones here, not all; method: immunoSEQ multiplex PCR. Of 110,000 or so clones listed, 85% to 90% were seen once; the top ten hold roughly 2.5%. The genes are TRBV5-4 and TRBJ2-3; D is ambiguous. The sample was peripheral blood, taken on day 0 of AZD1222 vaccination. The TCR was taken from an adult in good health. This CDR3 is CASSRNTDTQYF. CDR3 nucleotide sequence: TGTGCCAGCAGCAGAAACACAGATACGCAGTATTTT.